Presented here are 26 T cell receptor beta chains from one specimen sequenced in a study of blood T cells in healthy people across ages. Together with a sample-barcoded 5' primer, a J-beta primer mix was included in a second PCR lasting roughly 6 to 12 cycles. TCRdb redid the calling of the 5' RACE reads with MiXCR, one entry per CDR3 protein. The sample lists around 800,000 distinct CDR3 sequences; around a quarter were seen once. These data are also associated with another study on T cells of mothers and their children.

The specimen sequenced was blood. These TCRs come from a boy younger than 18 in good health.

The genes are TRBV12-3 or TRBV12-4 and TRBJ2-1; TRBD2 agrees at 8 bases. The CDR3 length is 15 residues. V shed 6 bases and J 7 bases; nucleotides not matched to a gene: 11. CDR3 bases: TGTGCCAGCAGGATAGAAGGACTAGCTGTTAATGAGCAGTTCTTC. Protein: CASRIEGLAVNEQFF.

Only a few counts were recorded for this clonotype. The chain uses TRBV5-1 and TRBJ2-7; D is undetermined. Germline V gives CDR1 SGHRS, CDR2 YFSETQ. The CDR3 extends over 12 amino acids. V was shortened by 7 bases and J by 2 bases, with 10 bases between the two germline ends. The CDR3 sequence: CASRTDAYEQYF. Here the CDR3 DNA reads TGCGCCAGCCGGACGGATGCCTACGAGCAGTACTTC.

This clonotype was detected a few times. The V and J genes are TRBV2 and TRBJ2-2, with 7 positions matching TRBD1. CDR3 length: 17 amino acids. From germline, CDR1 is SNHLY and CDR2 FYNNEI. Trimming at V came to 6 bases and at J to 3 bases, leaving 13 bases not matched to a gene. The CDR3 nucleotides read TGTGCCAGCAGCGTACCATTCGAAACAGGGGACACCGGGGAGCTGTTTTTT. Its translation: CASSVPFETGDTGELFF.

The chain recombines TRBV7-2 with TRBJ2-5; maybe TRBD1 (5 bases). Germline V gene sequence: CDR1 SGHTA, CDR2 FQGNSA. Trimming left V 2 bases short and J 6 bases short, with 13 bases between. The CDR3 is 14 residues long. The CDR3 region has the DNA TGTGCCAGCAGCTTAAAATTTAAGGGGCAGACCCAGTACTTC. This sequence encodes CASSLKFKGQTQYF.

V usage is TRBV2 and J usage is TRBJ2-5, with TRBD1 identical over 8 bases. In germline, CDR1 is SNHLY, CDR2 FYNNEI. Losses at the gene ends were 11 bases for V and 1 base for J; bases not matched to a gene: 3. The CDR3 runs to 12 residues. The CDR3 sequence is CACGQGQETQYF. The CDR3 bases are TGTGCCTGCGGACAGGGCCAAGAGACCCAGTACTTC.

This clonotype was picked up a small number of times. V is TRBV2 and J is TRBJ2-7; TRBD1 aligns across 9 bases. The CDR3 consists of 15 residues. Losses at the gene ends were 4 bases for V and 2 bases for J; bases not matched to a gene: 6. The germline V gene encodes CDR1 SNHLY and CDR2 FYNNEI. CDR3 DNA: TGTGCCAGCAGTGCCTTAGGGACAGGGACCTACGAGCAGTACTTC. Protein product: CASSALGTGTYEQYF.

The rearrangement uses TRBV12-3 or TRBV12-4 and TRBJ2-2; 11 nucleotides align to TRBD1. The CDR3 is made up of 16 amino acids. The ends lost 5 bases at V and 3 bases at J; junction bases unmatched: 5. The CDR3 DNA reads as TGTGCCAGCAGTGGCGGACAGGGGGCGTACACCGGGGAGCTGTTTTTT. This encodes CASSGGQGAYTGELFF.

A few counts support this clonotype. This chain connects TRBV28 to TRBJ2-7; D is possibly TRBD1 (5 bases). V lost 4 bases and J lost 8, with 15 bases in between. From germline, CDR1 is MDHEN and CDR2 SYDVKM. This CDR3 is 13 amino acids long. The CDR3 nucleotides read TGTGCCAGCAGTTCACGGCTCAGGGAAAAGCAGTACTTC. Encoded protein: CASSSRLREKQYF.

The CDR3 loop reads CASSPGTGDKETQYF. The CDR3 DNA follows: TGTGCCAGCAGCCCAGGGACAGGGGATAAAGAGACCCAGTACTTC. The V call is TRBV9, the J call TRBJ2-5; 10 bases line up with TRBD1. The CDR3 covers 15 residues. The V and J ends lost 4 bases and 3 bases, in that order; junction bases with no gene match: 6. Germline lookup yields CDR1 SGDLS and CDR2 YYNGEE.

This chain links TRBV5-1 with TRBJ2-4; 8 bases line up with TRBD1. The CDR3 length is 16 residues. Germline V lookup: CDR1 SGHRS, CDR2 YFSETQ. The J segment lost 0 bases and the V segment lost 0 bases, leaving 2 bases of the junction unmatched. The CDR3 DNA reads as TGCGCCAGCAGCTTGGCAGGGGGCGAAGCCAAAAACATTCAGTACTTC. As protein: CASSLAGGEAKNIQYF. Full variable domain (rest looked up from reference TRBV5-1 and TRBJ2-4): KAGVTQTPRYLIKTRGQQVTLSCSPISGHRSVSWYQQTPGQGLQFLFEYFSETQRNKGNFPGRFSGRQFSNSRSEMNVSTLELGDSALYLCASSLAGGEAKNIQYFGAGTRLSVL.

CDR3 amino acids: CASLTGQGNEQYF. DNA of the CDR3: TGTGCCAGCTTGACGGGACAGGGCAACGAGCAGTACTTC. The rearrangement joins TRBV28 to TRBJ2-7; 9 positions agree with TRBD1. Germline loops: CDR1 MDHEN, CDR2 SYDVKM. J gave up 5 bases and V 8 bases, and 7 bases lay outside the gene matches. The CDR3 sequence is 13 residues long.

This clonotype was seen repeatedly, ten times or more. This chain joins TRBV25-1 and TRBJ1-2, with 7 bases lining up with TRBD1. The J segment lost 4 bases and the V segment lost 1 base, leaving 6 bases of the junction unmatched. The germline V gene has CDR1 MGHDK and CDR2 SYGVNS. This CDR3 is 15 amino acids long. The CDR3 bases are TGTGCCAGCAGTGAATCGAACAGGGGCTCCTATGGCTACACCTTC. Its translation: CASSESNRGSYGYTF.

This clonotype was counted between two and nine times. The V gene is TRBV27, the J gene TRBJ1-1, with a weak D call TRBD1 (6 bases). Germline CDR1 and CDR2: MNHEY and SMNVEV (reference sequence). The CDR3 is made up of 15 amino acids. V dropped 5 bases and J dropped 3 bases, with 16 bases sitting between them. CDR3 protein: CASSNAGQADTEAFF. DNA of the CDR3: TGTGCCAGCAGTAACGCGGGACAAGCAGACACTGAAGCTTTCTTT.

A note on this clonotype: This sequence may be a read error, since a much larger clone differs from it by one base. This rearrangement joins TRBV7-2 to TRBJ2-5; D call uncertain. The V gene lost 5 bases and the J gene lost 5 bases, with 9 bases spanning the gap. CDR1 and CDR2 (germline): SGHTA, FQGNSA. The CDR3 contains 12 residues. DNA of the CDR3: TGTGCCAGCAGCCAAAATGGGGAGACCCAGTACTTC. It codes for CASSQNGETQYF. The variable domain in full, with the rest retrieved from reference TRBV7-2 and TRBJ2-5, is GAGVSQSPSNKVTEKGKDVELRCDPISGHTALYWYRQSLGQGLEFLIYFQGNSAPDKSGLPSDRFSAERTGGSVSTLTIQRTQQEDSAVYLCASSQNGETQYFGPGTRLLVL.

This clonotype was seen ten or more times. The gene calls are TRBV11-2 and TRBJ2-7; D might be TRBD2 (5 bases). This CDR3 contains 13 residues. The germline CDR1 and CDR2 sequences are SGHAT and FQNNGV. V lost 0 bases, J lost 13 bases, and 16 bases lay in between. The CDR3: CASSLDPGRPGYF. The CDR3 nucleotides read TGTGCCAGCAGCTTAGATCCTGGCAGGCCGGGATACTTC.

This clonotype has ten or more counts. CDR3 in amino acids: CASSRLTTNEKLFF. The CDR3 DNA reads as TGTGCCAGCAGCCGCCTTACAACTAATGAAAAACTGTTTTTT. The rearrangement links TRBV2 to TRBJ1-4; D remains ambiguous. Looked up from germline, CDR1 is SNHLY and CDR2 is FYNNEI. Trimming left V 6 bases short and J 0 bases short, with 8 bases between. The CDR3 is made up of 14 amino acids.

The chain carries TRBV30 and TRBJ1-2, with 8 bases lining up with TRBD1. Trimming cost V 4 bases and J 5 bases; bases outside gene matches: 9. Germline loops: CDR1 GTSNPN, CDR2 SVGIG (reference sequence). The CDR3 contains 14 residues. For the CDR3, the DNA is TGTGCCTGGACCAGAGGACAGGGAGGATATGGCTACACCTTC. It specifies CAWTRGQGGYGYTF.

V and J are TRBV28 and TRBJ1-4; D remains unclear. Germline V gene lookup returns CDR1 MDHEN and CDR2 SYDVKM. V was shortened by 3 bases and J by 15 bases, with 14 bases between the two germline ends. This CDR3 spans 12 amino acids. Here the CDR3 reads CASSLANEVVFF. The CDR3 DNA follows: TGTGCCAGCAGTTTGGCCAACGAAGTGGTGTTTTTT.

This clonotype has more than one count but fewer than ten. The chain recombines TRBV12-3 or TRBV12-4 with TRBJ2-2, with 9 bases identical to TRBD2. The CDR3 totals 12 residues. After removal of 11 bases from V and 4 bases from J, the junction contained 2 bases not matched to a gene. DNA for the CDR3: TGTGCCGGAGCGGGGGGCACCGGGGAGCTGTTTTTT. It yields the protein CAGAGGTGELFF.

This chain's CDR3 is CASTSRTSGETQYF. The CDR3 DNA follows: TGTGCCAGTACCTCCCGGACATCCGGGGAGACCCAGTACTTC. The chain employs TRBV7-9 and TRBJ2-5; weak D call: TRBD1 (5 bases). The germline CDR1 and CDR2 sequences are SEHNR and FQNEAQ (reference sequence). The V end was cut by 9 bases, the J end by 5 bases, with 19 bases between. This CDR3 is built from 14 residues.

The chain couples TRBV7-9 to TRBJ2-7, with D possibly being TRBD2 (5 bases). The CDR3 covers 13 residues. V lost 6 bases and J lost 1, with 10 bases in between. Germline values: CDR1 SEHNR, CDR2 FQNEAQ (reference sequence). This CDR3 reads CASRPSGSYEQYF. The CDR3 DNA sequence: TGTGCCAGCAGGCCCAGCGGATCCTACGAGCAGTACTTC.

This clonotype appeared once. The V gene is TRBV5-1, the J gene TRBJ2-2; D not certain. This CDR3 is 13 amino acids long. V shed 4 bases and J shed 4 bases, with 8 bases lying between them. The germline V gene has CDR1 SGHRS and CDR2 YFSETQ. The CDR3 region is CASSRIATGELFF. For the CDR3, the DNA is TGCGCCAGCAGCCGCATCGCCACCGGGGAGCTGTTTTTT.

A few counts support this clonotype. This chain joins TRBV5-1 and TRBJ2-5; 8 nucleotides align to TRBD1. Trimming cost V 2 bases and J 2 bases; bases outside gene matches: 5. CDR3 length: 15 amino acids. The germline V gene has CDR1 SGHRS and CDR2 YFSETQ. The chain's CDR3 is CASSLGQGAQETQYF. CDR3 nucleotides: TGCGCCAGCAGCTTAGGACAGGGAGCTCAAGAGACCCAGTACTTC.

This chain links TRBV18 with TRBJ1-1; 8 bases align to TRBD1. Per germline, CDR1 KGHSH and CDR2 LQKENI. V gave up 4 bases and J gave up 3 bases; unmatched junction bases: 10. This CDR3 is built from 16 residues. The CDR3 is CASSRPDRGGDTEAFF. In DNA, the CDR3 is TGTGCCAGCTCACGCCCAGACAGGGGAGGGGACACTGAAGCTTTCTTT.

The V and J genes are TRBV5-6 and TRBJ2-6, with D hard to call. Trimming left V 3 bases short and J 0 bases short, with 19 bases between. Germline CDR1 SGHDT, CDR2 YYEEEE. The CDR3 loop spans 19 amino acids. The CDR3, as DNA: TGTGCCAGCAGCTCCGATGGGCTTCCACCTGGCTCTGGGGCCAACGTCCTGACTTTC. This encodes CASSSDGLPPGSGANVLTF.

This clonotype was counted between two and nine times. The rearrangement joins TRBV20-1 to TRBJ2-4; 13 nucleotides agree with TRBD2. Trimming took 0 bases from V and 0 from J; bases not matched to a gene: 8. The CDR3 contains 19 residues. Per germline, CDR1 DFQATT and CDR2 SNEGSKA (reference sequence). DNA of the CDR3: TGCAGTGCTAGAGATCTTGGGACTAGCGGGGACTTAGCCAAAAACATTCAGTACTTC. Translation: CSARDLGTSGDLAKNIQYF.